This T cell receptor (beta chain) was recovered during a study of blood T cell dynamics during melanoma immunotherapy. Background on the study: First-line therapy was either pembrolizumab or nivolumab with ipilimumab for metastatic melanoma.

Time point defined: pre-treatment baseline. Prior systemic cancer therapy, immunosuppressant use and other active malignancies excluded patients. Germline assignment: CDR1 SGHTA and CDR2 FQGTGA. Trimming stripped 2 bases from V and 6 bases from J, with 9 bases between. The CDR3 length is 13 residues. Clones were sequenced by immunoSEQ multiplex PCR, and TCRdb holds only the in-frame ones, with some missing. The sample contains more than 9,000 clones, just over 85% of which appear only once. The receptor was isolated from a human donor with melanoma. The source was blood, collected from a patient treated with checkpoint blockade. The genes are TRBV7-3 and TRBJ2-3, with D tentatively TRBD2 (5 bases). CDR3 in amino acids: CASSLSRTDTQYF. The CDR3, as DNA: TGTGCCAGCAGCTTATCTAGGACTGATACGCAGTATTTT.